The 8 T cell receptor beta chains presented below share a single source sample, sequenced in a study of blood T cell repertoires in COVID-19. Profiled with immunoSEQ multiplex PCR; TCRdb holds only in-frame clones, not every one. The table lists some 99,000 clones, around 72% of them singletons. Sequencing used peripheral blood. The receptors were gathered from a man between 65 and 85 years old with acute or convalescent COVID-19.

This clone occurred once. This chain connects TRBV19 to TRBJ2-7; 8 bases are a match to TRBD1. V lost 4 bases and J lost 3; bases outside the gene matches: 11. The CDR3 runs 16 residues. In germline, CDR1 is LNHDA, CDR2 SQIVND (reference sequence). The CDR3 reads CASSTPDRGTLYEQYF. DNA of the CDR3: TGTGCCAGTAGTACTCCAGACAGGGGTACCCTCTACGAGCAGTACTTC.

The V gene is TRBV19, the J gene TRBJ1-2; D ambiguous. CDR3 length equals 13 residues. The V end lost 3 bases, the J end lost 10 bases, and 15 bases lay between the germline ends. The germline gives CDR1 LNHDA, CDR2 SQIVND (reference sequence). DNA of the CDR3: TGTGCCAGTAGTATTGCTGGCGGGTCGGACTACACCTTC. This encodes CASSIAGGSDYTF.

This sequence joins TRBV19 and TRBJ2-7; D possibly corresponds to TRBD1 (7 bases). CDR1 and CDR2 (germline): LNHDA, SQIVND (reference sequence). The CDR3 has 15 residues. V was pared by 4 bases and J by 1 base, with 14 bases between. CDR3 sequence reads: CASSRGRGESYEQYF. CDR3 nucleotide sequence: TGTGCCAGTAGTAGGGGCAGGGGGGAGTCCTACGAGCAGTACTTC.

V gene TRBV14 combines with J gene TRBJ1-3, with D maybe TRBD1 (6 bases). The V and J ends lost 3 bases and 6 bases respectively, with 15 bases between them. This CDR3 spans 15 amino acids. Germline assignment: CDR1 SGHDN and CDR2 FVKESK. This CDR3 is CASSHLGAGVNTIYF. In nucleotides, the CDR3 is TGTGCCAGCAGCCACCTTGGCGCAGGGGTAAACACCATATATTTT.

This chain links TRBV5-1 with TRBJ2-7, with a possible D match to TRBD1 (6 bases). CDR3 length: 15 residues. CDR1 and CDR2 from the germline V gene are SGHRS and YFSETQ. The ends were cut back, 5 bases at V and 3 bases at J, with 18 bases in the middle. This CDR3 is CASSMDRSPYYEQYF. In DNA form, the CDR3 reads TGCGCCAGCAGTATGGACAGATCTCCTTACTACGAGCAGTACTTC.

The chain recombines TRBV18 with TRBJ1-3, with D maybe TRBD1 (5 bases). The CDR3 length is 14 residues. Looked up from germline, CDR1 is KGHSH and CDR2 is LQKENI. Trimming removed 6 bases at V and 9 bases at J, with 18 bases between. CDR3 sequence: CASSKTDGGGTIYF. The CDR3 nucleotides are TGTGCCAGCTCGAAAACGGACGGCGGGGGCACCATATATTTT.

This chain links TRBV29-1 with TRBJ2-7; 7 bases match TRBD2. The V segment lost 6 bases and the J segment 0 bases; nucleotides outside the gene matches: 8. This CDR3 is 14 amino acids long. CDR1 SQVTM and CDR2 ANQGSEA come from the germline V gene. CDR3 residues: CSVPLRGSSYEQYF. CDR3 sequence (DNA): TGCAGCGTCCCTTTGCGGGGGAGCTCCTACGAGCAGTACTTC.

This clone was observed a few times. The chain links TRBV28 to TRBJ2-3, with 9 positions matching TRBD2. Losses at the gene ends were 3 bases for V and 2 bases for J; bases not matched to a gene: 3. Germline CDR1 is MDHEN and CDR2 is SYDVKM. The CDR3 extends over 15 amino acids. The CDR3 coding sequence is TGTGCCAGCAGTTTGACTAGCGGCCCCACAGATACGCAGTATTTT. Amino acid sequence: CASSLTSGPTDTQYF. The complete variable domain, with remaining parts taken from reference TRBV28 and TRBJ2-3, reads DVKVTQSSRYLVKRTGEKVFLECVQDMDHENMFWYRQDPGLGLRLIYFSYDVKMKEKGDIPEGYSVSREKKERFSLILESASTNQTSMYLCASSLTSGPTDTQYFGPGTRLTVL.